Below are 10 T cell receptor beta chains sequenced from a single sample in a study of beta chain features in type 1 diabetes listed by TCRdb under 2018. Library creation used the immunoSEQ multiplex PCR assay. The entire isolated RNA was reverse transcribed using the High Capacity cDNA Reverse Transcription Kit, and thus expressed TCRB transcripts were sequenced. TCRdb limited this immuneACCESS table to in-frame rearrangements with V and J called. A share of clones is missing; checked studies link under half to unresolved V genes, and the rest is unexplained. Across this sample there are roughly 450,000 clones, with around 10% seen only once. The ten largest make up approximately 0.05% of the sample. Input material: naive CD4+ T cells from blood. In light of the paper, this sample's cell subset or site label describes: true naive CD4+ T cells. These receptors were taken from a woman under 30 in good health.

The chain couples TRBV6-1 to TRBJ1-1; D unclear. This CDR3 has 15 amino acids. In germline, CDR1 is MNHNS, CDR2 SASEGT. The germline V and J ends were trimmed by 4 bases and 1 base, with 13 bases remaining between them. The CDR3 DNA is TGTGCCAGCAGTGGAGGGTCCTCAGGGAACACTGAAGCTTTCTTT. Protein: CASSGGSSGNTEAFF.

The chain is built from TRBV9 and TRBJ2-7, with D unclear. This CDR3 spans 16 amino acids. Germline V gene data show CDR1 as SGDLS and CDR2 as YYNGEE. The V and J ends lost 4 bases and 2 bases respectively, with 19 bases between them. CDR3 in DNA: TGTGCCAGCAGCCCCGGGCCAGGCCTTGGGACCTACGAGCAGTACTTC. This codes for CASSPGPGLGTYEQYF.

The genes are TRBV30 and TRBJ2-1, with TRBD2 identical over 13 bases. V dropped 3 bases and J dropped 8; count of bases not matched to a gene: 7. The CDR3 is made up of 15 amino acids. The germline CDR1 and CDR2 sequences are GTSNPN and SVGIG (reference sequence). For the CDR3, the DNA is TGTGCCTGGAGATGGGGGACTAGCGGGACCCATGAGCAGTTCTTC. It is translated as CAWRWGTSGTHEQFF.

This clone showed up just a few times. The chain recombines TRBV11-2 with TRBJ1-2; D might be TRBD1 (5 bases). V lost 0 bases, J lost 0 bases, and 11 bases lay in between. This CDR3 comprises 16 residues. Germline CDR1 and CDR2: SGHAT and FQNNGV. For the CDR3, the DNA is TGTGCCAGCAGCTTAGATCCAACAGGTTCTAACTATGGCTACACCTTC. It translates to CASSLDPTGSNYGYTF.

CDR3 sequence: CASRGRGNSPLHF. The DNA for the CDR3 is TGTGCCAGCAGGGGCAGGGGTAATTCACCCCTCCACTTT. This rearrangement joins TRBV28 to TRBJ1-6; D perhaps matches TRBD1 (6 bases). The CDR3 sequence is 13 residues long. Germline V gene data show CDR1 as MDHEN and CDR2 as SYDVKM. Trimming took 6 bases from V and 6 from J, leaving 9 bases between them.

This clone was observed a handful of times. The rearrangement links TRBV23-1 to TRBJ1-4, with D possibly matching TRBD1 (6 bases). TRBV23-1 is an ORF, and what it does is uncertain. Trimming took off 1 base at V and 6 bases at J, with 12 bases between the two ends. The CDR3 sequence is 15 residues long. This chain's CDR3 is CASSQWRGGDEKLFF. In DNA form, the CDR3 reads TGCGCCAGCAGTCAATGGAGGGGGGGAGATGAAAAACTGTTTTTT.

This clone was seen only a few times. The chain joins TRBV6-6 to TRBJ1-2; no clear D. The CDR3 is 12 residues long. V lost 5 bases to trimming and J lost 6 bases, with 10 bases between them. Germline loops: CDR1 MNHNY, CDR2 SVGAGI (reference sequence). The CDR3 nucleotides read TGTGCCAGCAGTAAATTAGGAGATGGCTACACCTTC. It specifies CASSKLGDGYTF.

The chain couples TRBV6-1 to TRBJ2-1; 7 positions agree with TRBD1. J lost 3 bases, V lost 10 bases, and 12 bases had no gene match. Germline CDR1 is MNHNS and CDR2 is SASEGT. The CDR3 is made up of 15 amino acids. The CDR3 DNA follows: TGTGCCATCAGAACGGGCAGGGGGTTCTACAATGAGCAGTTCTTC. Translating gives CAIRTGRGFYNEQFF.

V usage is TRBV7-6 and J usage is TRBJ1-1; 7 nucleotides line up with TRBD1. The length of the CDR3 is 16 residues. CDR1 and CDR2 from the germline V gene are SGHVS and FNYEAQ. The ends lost 5 bases at V and 0 bases at J; junction bases unmatched: 9. CDR3 region: CASSARQGWMNTEAFF. CDR3 coding DNA: TGTGCCAGCAGCGCCCGACAGGGTTGGATGAACACTGAAGCTTTCTTT.

With respect to this clone: The sample holds other DNA sequences that translate to the same CDR3. The chain is built from TRBV29-1 and TRBJ2-7; 9 nucleotides align to TRBD2. This CDR3 has 13 amino acids. Germline V gene sequence: CDR1 SQVTM, CDR2 ANQGSEA. After removal of 7 bases from V and 1 base from J, the junction contained 5 bases not matched to a gene. The chain's CDR3 is CSGGLAGSYEQYF. The CDR3, as DNA: TGCAGCGGAGGGCTAGCGGGATCCTACGAGCAGTACTTC.